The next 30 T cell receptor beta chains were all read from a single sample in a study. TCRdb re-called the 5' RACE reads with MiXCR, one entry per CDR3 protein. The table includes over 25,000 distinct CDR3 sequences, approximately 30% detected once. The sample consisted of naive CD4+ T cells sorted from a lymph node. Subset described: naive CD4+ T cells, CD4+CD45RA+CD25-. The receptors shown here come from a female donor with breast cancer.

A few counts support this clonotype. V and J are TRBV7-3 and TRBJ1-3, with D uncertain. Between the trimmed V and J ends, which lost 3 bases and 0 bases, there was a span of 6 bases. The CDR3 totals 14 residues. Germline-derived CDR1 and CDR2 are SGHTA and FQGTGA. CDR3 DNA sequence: TGTGCCAGCAGCTTTCTCCTCTCTGGAAACACCATATATTTT. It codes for CASSFLLSGNTIYF.

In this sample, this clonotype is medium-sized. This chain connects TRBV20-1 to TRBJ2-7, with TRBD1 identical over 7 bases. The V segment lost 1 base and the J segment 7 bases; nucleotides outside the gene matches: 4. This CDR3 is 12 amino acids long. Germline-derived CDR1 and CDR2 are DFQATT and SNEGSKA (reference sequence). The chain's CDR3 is CSARGRGREQYF. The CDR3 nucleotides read TGCAGTGCTAGAGGTAGGGGGCGGGAGCAGTACTTC.

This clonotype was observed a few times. CDR3 protein: CASSNPPGARELFF. The CDR3 coding sequence is TGTGCCAGCAGCAATCCCCCCGGGGCCAGGGAGCTGTTTTTT. The gene calls are TRBV11-3 and TRBJ2-2; tentatively, D is TRBD1 or TRBD2 (5 bases each). The CDR3 extends over 14 amino acids. V was trimmed by 5 bases and J by 9 bases, leaving 16 bases between them. Germline V gene data show CDR1 as SGHNT and CDR2 as YENEEA.

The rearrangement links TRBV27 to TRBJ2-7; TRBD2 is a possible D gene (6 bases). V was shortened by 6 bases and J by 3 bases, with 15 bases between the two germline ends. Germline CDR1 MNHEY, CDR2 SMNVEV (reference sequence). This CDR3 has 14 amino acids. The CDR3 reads CASRGGRDFYEQYF. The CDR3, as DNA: TGTGCCAGCAGGGGTGGCAGGGACTTCTACGAGCAGTACTTC.

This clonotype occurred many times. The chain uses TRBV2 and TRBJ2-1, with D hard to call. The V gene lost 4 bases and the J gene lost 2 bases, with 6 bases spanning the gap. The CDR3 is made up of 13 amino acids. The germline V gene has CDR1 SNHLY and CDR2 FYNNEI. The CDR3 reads CASSVSPYNEQFF. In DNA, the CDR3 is TGTGCCAGCAGTGTCAGCCCCTACAATGAGCAGTTCTTC.

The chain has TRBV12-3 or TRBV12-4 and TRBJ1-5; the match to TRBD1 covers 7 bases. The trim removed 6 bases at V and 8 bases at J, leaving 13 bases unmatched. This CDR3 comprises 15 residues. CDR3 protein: CASRPNRGGAEPQHF. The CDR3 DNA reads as TGTGCCAGCAGGCCGAACAGAGGGGGCGCGGAGCCCCAGCATTTT.

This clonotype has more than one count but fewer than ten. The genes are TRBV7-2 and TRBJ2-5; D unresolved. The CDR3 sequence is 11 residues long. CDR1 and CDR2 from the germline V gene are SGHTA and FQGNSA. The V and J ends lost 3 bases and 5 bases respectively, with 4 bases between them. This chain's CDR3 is CASSFMETQYF. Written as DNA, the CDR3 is TGTGCCAGCAGCTTTATGGAGACCCAGTACTTC.

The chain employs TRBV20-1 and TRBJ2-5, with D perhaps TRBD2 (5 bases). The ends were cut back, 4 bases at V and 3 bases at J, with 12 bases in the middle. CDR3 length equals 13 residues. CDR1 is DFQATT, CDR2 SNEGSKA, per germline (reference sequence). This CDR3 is CSAKRGRKETQYF. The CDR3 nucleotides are TGCAGTGCTAAGCGTGGGAGAAAAGAGACCCAGTACTTC.

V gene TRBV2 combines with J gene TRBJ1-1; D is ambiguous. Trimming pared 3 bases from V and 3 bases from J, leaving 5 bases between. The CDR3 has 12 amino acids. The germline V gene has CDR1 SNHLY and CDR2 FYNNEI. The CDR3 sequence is CASSEGYTEAFF. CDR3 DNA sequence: TGTGCCAGCAGTGAGGGGTACACTGAAGCTTTCTTT. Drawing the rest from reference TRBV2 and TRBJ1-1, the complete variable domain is EPEVTQTPSHQVTQMGQEVILRCVPISNHLYFYWYRQILGQKVEFLVSFYNNEISEKSEIFDDQFSVERPDGSNFTLKIRSTKLEDSAMYFCASSEGYTEAFFGQGTRLTVV.

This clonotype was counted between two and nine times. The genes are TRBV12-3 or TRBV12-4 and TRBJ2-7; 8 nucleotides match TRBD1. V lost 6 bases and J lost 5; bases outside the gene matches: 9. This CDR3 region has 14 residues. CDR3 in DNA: TGTGCCAGCAGCCAGACAGGGGCGAACGACGAGCAGTACTTC. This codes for CASSQTGANDEQYF.

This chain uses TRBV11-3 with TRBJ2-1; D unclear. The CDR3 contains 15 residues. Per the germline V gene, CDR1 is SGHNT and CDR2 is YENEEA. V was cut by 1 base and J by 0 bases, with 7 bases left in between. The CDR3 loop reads CASSLGQSSYNEQFF. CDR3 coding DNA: TGTGCCAGCAGCTTAGGCCAGAGCTCCTACAATGAGCAGTTCTTC.

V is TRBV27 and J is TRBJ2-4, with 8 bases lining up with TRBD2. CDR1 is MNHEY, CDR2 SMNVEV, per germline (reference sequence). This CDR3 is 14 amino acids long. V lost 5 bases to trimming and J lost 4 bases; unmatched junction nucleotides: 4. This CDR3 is CASSELAVKNIQYF. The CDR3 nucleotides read TGTGCCAGCAGTGAACTAGCGGTAAAAAACATTCAGTACTTC.

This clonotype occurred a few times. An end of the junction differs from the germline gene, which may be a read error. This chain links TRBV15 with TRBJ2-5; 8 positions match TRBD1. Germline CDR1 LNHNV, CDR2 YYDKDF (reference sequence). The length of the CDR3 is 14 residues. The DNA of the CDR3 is TGTACCACCAGCAGCTTGGACAGGGATGAGACCCAGTACTTC. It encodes CTTSSLDRDETQYF.

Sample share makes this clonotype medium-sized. Written as DNA, the CDR3 is TGCAGTGTCATTACAGCAGTCACTGAAGCTTTCTTT. This codes for CSVITAVTEAFF. V and J are TRBV20-1 and TRBJ1-1, with D unresolved. CDR1 is DFQATT and CDR2 is SNEGSKA in the germline V gene (reference sequence). The CDR3 loop spans 12 amino acids. The V end lost 7 bases, the J end lost 4 bases, and 13 bases lay between the germline ends.

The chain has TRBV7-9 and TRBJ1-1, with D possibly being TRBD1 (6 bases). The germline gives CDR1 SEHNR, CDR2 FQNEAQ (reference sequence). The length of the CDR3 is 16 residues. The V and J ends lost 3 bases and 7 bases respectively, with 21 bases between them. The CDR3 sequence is CASSLSVGMGAGEAFF. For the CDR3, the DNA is TGTGCCAGCAGCTTGAGTGTCGGAATGGGGGCGGGTGAAGCTTTCTTT. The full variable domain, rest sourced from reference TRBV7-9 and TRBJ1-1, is DTGVSQNPRHKITKRGQNVTFRCDPISEHNRLYWYRQTLGQGPEFLTYFQNEAQLEKSRLLSDRFSAERPKGSFSTLEIQRTEQGDSAMYLCASSLSVGMGAGEAFFGQGTRLTVV.

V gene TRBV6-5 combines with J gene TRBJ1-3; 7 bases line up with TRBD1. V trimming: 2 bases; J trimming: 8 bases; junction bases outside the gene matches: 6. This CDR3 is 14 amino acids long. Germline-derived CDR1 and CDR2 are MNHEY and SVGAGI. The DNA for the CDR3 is TGTGCCAGCAGTTACGGGAGACAGGGCTACACCATATATTTT. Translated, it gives CASSYGRQGYTIYF.

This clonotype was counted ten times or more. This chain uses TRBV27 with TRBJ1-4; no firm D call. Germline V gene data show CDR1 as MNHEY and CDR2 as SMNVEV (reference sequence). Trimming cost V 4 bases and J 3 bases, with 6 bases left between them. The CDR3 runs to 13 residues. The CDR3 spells CASSYGPNEKLFF. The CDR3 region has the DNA TGTGCCAGCAGTTACGGGCCTAATGAAAAACTGTTTTTT. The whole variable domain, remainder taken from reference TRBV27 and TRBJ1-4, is EAQVTQNPRYLITVTGKKLTVTCSQNMNHEYMSWYRQDPGLGLRQIYYSMNVEVTDKGDVPEGYKVSRKEKRNFPLILESPSPNQTSLYFCASSYGPNEKLFFGSGTQLSVL.

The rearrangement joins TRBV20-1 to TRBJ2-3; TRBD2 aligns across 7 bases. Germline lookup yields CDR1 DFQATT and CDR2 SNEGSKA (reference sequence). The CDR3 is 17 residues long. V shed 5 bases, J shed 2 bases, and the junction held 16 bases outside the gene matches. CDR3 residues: CSAWDPASGDFTDTQYF. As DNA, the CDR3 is TGCAGTGCTTGGGATCCCGCCAGCGGGGACTTCACAGATACGCAGTATTTT.

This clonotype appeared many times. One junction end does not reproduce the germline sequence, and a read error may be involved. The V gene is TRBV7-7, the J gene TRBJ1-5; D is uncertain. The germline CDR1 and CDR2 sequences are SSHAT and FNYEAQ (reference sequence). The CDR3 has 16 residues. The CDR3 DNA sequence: TGTGCTAGCAGCTTAGTTGGAGTGGGCCGCAATCAGCCCCAGCATTTT. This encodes CASSLVGVGRNQPQHF.

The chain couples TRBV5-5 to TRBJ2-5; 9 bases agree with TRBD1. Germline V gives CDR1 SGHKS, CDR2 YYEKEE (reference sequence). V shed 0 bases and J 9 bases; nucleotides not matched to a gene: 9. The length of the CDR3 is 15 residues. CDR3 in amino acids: CASSLEGTGSGAQYF. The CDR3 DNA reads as TGTGCCAGCAGCTTGGAGGGGACAGGGTCTGGTGCCCAGTACTTC.

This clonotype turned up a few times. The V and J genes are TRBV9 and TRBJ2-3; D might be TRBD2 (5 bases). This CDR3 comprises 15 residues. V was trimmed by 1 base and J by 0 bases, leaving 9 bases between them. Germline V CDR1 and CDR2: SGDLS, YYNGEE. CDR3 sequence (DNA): TGTGCCAGCAGCGTATCGAGCGGTAGCACAGATACGCAGTATTTT. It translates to CASSVSSGSTDTQYF. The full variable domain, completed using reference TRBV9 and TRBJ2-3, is DSGVTQTPKHLITATGQRVTLRCSPRSGDLSVYWYQQSLDQGLQFLIQYYNGEERAKGNILERFSAQQFPDLHSELNLSSLELGDSALYFCASSVSSGSTDTQYFGPGTRLTVL.

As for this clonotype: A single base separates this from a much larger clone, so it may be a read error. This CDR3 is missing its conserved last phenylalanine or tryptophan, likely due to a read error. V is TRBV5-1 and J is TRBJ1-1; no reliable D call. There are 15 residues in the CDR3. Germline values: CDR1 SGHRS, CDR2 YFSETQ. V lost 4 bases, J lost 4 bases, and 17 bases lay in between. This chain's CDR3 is CASSQSDGWGTEAFI. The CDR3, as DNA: TGCGCCAGCAGCCAATCAGACGGGTGGGGCACTGAAGCTTTCATT.

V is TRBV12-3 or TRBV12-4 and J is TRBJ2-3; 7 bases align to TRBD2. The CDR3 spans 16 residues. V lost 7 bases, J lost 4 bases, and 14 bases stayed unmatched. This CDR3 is CASTPTGGGLSDTQYF. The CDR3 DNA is TGTGCCAGCACCCCCACGGGCGGGGGTCTCTCAGATACGCAGTATTTT.

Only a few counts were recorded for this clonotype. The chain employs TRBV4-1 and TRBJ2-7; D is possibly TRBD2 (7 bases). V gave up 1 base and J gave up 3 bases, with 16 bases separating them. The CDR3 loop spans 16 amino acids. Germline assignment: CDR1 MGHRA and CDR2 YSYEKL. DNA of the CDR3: TGCGCCAGCAGCCAAGTCGGGGGGCAGGGAGGCTACGAGCAGTACTTC. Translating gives CASSQVGGQGGYEQYF.

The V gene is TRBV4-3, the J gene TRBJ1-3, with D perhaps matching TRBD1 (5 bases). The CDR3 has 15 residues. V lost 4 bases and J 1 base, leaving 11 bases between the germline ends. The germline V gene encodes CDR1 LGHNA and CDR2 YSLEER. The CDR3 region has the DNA TGCGCCAGCAGCCCCCGTGGGACTTCTGGAAACACCATATATTTT. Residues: CASSPRGTSGNTIYF.

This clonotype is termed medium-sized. The CDR3 is CSAPPGTGGHQPQHF. DNA of the CDR3: TGCAGTGCCCCACCCGGGACAGGGGGACATCAGCCCCAGCATTTT. The chain is built from TRBV20-1 and TRBJ1-5, with 11 bases matching TRBD1. Germline CDR1 is DFQATT and CDR2 is SNEGSKA (reference sequence). This CDR3 region has 15 residues. Losses at the gene ends were 6 bases for V and 5 bases for J; bases not matched to a gene: 9.

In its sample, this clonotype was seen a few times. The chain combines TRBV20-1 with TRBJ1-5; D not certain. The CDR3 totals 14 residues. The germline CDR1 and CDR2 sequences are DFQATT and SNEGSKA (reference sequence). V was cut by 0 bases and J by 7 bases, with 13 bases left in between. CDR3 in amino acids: CSARDWGEGQPQHF. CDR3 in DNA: TGCAGTGCTAGAGATTGGGGAGAAGGGCAGCCCCAGCATTTT.

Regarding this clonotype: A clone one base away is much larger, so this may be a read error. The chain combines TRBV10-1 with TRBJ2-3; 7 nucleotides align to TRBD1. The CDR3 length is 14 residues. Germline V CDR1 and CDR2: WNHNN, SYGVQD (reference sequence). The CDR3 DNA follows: TGCGCCAGCAGTGATCGGGACAGCACAGATACGCAGTGTTTT. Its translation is CASSDRDSTDTQCF.

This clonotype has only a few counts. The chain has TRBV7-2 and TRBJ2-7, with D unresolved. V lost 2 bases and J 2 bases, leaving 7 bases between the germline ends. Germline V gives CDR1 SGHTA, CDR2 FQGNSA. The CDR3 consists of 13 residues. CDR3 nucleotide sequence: TGTGCCAGCAGCTTATACAGAGCCTACGAGCAGTACTTC. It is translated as CASSLYRAYEQYF.

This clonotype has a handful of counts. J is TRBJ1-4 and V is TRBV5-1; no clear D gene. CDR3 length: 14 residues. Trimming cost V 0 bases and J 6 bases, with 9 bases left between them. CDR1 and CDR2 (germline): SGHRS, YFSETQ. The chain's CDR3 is CASSLEKADEKLFF. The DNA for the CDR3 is TGCGCCAGCAGCTTGGAAAAGGCGGATGAAAAACTGTTTTTT.